The rows below give T cell receptor beta chains drawn from one sample of a study of Ad26.COV2.S vaccination and SARS-CoV-2 variants. Here immunoSEQ multiplex PCR was the method, and the copy in TCRdb shows in-frame clones only, minus some. Of about 97,000 clones listed, 80% are singletons. The sequencing here drew on peripheral blood, taken after recovery from COVID-19. The receptors were sampled from a human donor who had recovered from COVID-19. Both conserved end residues are part of each CDR3. A D gene is named only where the DNA matches it firmly. Expanded clones are given a class, and other clones once, few, many or no size at all.

J: TRBJ2-3; size: NA; D: NA; V: TRBV11-2; DNA: TGTGCCAGCAGCTTCGAGTTGGCGGCTGGGGGAGATACGCAGTATTTT; CDR3: CASSFELAAGGDTQYF
J: TRBJ2-5; size: NA; D: TRBD2; V: TRBV4-1; DNA: TGCGCCAGCAGCCACAGACTAGCGGGGCTCTTCCAAGAGACCCAGTACTTC; CDR3: CASSHRLAGLFQETQYF
J: TRBJ1-4; size: NA; D: NA; V: TRBV5-5; DNA: TGTGCCAGCAGCACGAGGCAGGATAATGAAAAACTGTTTTTT; CDR3: CASSTRQDNEKLFF
J: TRBJ2-3; size: few; D: TRBD1; V: TRBV2; DNA: TGTGCCACCACAGGGGTTAGCACAGATACGCAGTATTTT; CDR3: CATTGVSTDTQYF
J: TRBJ2-7; size: NA; D: TRBD1; V: TRBV3-1/TRBV3-2; DNA: TGTGCCAGCAGCCAGACGACAGGGGACTACGAGCAGTACTTC; CDR3: CASSQTTGDYEQYF
J: TRBJ1-5; size: NA; D: TRBD1; V: TRBV6-5; DNA: TGTGCCAGCAGACCTTTCCAGGGGGCGCATCAGCCCCAGCATTTT; CDR3: CASRPFQGAHQPQHF
J: TRBJ1-2; size: NA; D: NA; V: TRBV5-1; DNA: TGCGCCAGCAGCTTGGTCGCAGGGAGGGCGGATGGCTACACCTTC; CDR3: CASSLVAGRADGYTF
J: TRBJ1-2; size: NA; D: NA; V: TRBV5-4; DNA: TGTGCCAGCAGCTTAAAACAGCATTATGGCTACACCTTC; CDR3: CASSLKQHYGYTF
J: TRBJ2-3; size: NA; D: NA; V: TRBV28; DNA: TGTGCCAGCAGTTCGCATAACACAGATACGCAGTATTTT; CDR3: CASSSHNTDTQYF
J: TRBJ2-2; size: NA; D: NA; V: TRBV28; DNA: TGTGCCAGCAGAAGGGTGGGGGAGCTGTTTTTT; CDR3: CASRRVGELFF
J: TRBJ2-5; size: few; D: TRBD2; V: TRBV19; DNA: TGTGCCAGTAGTCGCGGAGCGGGGGCGGGGGAGACCCAGTACTTC; CDR3: CASSRGAGAGETQYF
J: TRBJ1-1; size: NA; D: NA; V: TRBV5-1; DNA: TGCGCCAGCAGCTCCAGCGGGGGGGTCTCCATGAACACTGAAGCTTTCTTT; CDR3: CASSSSGGVSMNTEAFF
J: TRBJ1-6; size: few; D: NA; V: TRBV3-1/TRBV3-2; DNA: TGTGCCAGCAGCCAAGATGACATTATCAATAATTCACCCCTCCACTTT; CDR3: CASSQDDIINNSPLHF